The following is a T cell receptor (beta chain) sequence with its context. Trimming shortened V by 3 bases and J by 6 bases, and 9 bases separated the two germline ends. This CDR3 is built from 13 residues. The data stem from a study of blood T cell repertoires in COVID-19. Study summary: Whether acute or convalescent, the COVID-19 samples came from the United States, Italy and Spain. T cells, B-cell-depleted T cells, or PBMCs supplied cDNA or gDNA.

Per the study methods: Estimated nucleated cell counts came from reference gene primer amplification. Method: immunoSEQ multiplex PCR; TCRdb's copy keeps in-frame clones and lacks some. The D gene and trimming were derived from the DNA, and the V and J assignments and clone size from that table. The sample yields more than 25,000 clones, approximately 93% seen once. This TCR came from a human donor with active COVID-19. The donor label of this sample is uncertain. Sequences were obtained from peripheral blood. The chain combines TRBV12-3 or TRBV12-4 with TRBJ1-5, with D possibly TRBD1 on 6 matching bases. CDR3 amino acids: CASSFRGGQPQHF. The CDR3 DNA is TGTGCCAGCAGTTTCAGGGGTGGTCAGCCCCAGCATTTT.